What follows are 20 T cell receptor beta chains derived from one specimen sequenced in a study of post-analysis software for immune sequencing data. The study's findings and limits: Five or six TRBV segments, TRBV5-6, TRBV5-1 and TRBV20-1 among them, were found more frequent in patients than controls.

Antigens of these TCRs are unknown. The TCR beta cDNA libraries contained unique molecular identifiers. TCRdb fed the PCR reads into MiXCR, producing one record per CDR3 protein. The table records roughly 700,000 distinct CDR3 sequences, 25% to 30% of them present only once. The sequenced sample was blood. Source of these receptors: a girl aged 5-17 years with multiple sclerosis.

The chain employs TRBV7-2 and TRBJ2-2; D might be TRBD2 (6 bases). This CDR3 has 14 amino acids. Trimming removed 5 bases at V and 5 bases at J, with 12 bases between. Germline V CDR1 and CDR2: SGHTA, FQGNSA. The CDR3 here is CASSPTRFTGELFF. The CDR3 DNA reads TGTGCCAGCAGCCCGACTAGATTTACCGGGGAGCTGTTTTTT.

Comments on this clonotype: This could be a read error, since a much larger clone is one nucleotide away. This sequence joins TRBV5-1 and TRBJ2-5; D gene uncertain. CDR3 size: 13 residues. V dropped 2 bases and J dropped 4 bases, with 9 bases sitting between them. CDR1 is SGHRS, CDR2 YFSETQ, per germline. CDR3 sequence reads: CASSFSKGETQYF. In DNA, the CDR3 is TGCGCCAGCAGCTTTTCCAAGGGAGAGACCCAGTACTTC.

V and J are TRBV29-1 and TRBJ2-1, with a tentative D call TRBD2 (6 bases). Trimming left V 4 bases short and J 10 bases short, with 17 bases between. The germline V gene has CDR1 SQVTM and CDR2 ANQGSEA. The CDR3 length is 13 residues. The DNA for the CDR3 is TGCAGCGTTGTAGGTGGGAGGTGGGGGGAGCAGTTCTTC. It translates to CSVVGGRWGEQFF.

The V gene is TRBV20-1, the J gene TRBJ2-7, with 10 bases fitting TRBD1. Germline CDR1 and CDR2: DFQATT and SNEGSKA (reference sequence). V shed 0 bases, J shed 4 bases, and the junction held 3 bases outside the gene matches. CDR3 size: 14 residues. Here the CDR3 DNA reads TGCAGTGCTAGAGAGGCGGACAGGGGGTACGAGCAGTACTTC. It specifies CSAREADRGYEQYF.

This chain joins TRBV7-2 and TRBJ1-4; D remains ambiguous. Germline assignment: CDR1 SGHTA and CDR2 FQGNSA. CDR3 length: 16 residues. V was trimmed by 0 bases and J by 0 bases, leaving 8 bases between them. In DNA form, the CDR3 reads TGTGCCAGCAGCTTAGCAGGAACCGCAACTAATGAAAAACTGTTTTTT. It specifies CASSLAGTATNEKLFF.

In this sample, this clonotype turned up a few times. The chain joins TRBV20-1 to TRBJ1-5, with 12 bases lining up with TRBD1. Germline V CDR1 and CDR2: DFQATT, SNEGSKA (reference sequence). V lost 8 bases, J lost 0 bases, and 8 bases stayed unmatched. The length of the CDR3 is 16 residues. CDR3 protein: CSFLGTGGYSNQPQHF. CDR3 bases: TGCAGTTTTCTTGGGACAGGGGGCTATAGCAATCAGCCCCAGCATTTT.

The chain carries TRBV5-1 and TRBJ1-2; D is unclear. Per germline, CDR1 SGHRS and CDR2 YFSETQ. Trimming took 4 bases from V and 8 from J, leaving 18 bases between them. There are 14 residues in the CDR3. Here the CDR3 DNA reads TGCGCCAGCAGCGATGGAGTCCAACTCCGGGGCTACACCTTC. This encodes CASSDGVQLRGYTF.

With regard to this clonotype: One junction end disagrees with the germline gene, perhaps due to a read error. The J gene is TRBJ2-5, the V gene TRBV7-7; D perhaps matches TRBD1 (6 bases). The CDR3 is made up of 14 amino acids. Per the germline V gene, CDR1 is SSHAT and CDR2 is FNYEAQ (reference sequence). CDR3 in amino acids: CTSSLTGPQETQYF. The DNA of the CDR3 is TGTACCAGCAGCTTAACAGGGCCCCAAGAGACCCAGTACTTC.

J is TRBJ1-1 and V is TRBV29-1, with unresolved D. V lost 7 bases to trimming and J lost 1 base, with 10 bases between them. The germline V gene encodes CDR1 SQVTM and CDR2 ANQGSEA. This CDR3 has 12 amino acids. The DNA for the CDR3 is TGCAGCGGTGTGCCCACGAACACTGAAGCTTTCTTT. Translation: CSGVPTNTEAFF.

As for this clonotype: This sequence may be a read error, since a much larger clone differs from it by one base. V gene TRBV20-1 combines with J gene TRBJ2-5; D gene uncertain. The V gene's germline CDR1 is DFQATT and CDR2 SNEGSKA (reference sequence). Trimming removed 2 bases at V and 2 bases at J, with 15 bases between. This CDR3 comprises 15 residues. CDR3 DNA: TGCAGTGCTAGAACCGCCTCGGCGGTACAAGAGACCCAGTACTTC. Translated: CSARTASAVQETQYF.

The rearrangement uses TRBV4-1 and TRBJ1-5; D is unresolved. The CDR3 totals 13 residues. The ends were cut back, 0 bases at V and 6 bases at J, with 6 bases in the middle. Germline V gives CDR1 MGHRA, CDR2 YSYEKL. CDR3 protein: CASSQDPGQPQHF. CDR3 in DNA: TGCGCCAGCAGCCAAGATCCGGGTCAGCCCCAGCATTTT.

The V gene is TRBV20-1, the J gene TRBJ2-3, with unresolved D. The CDR3 has 14 amino acids. CDR1 is DFQATT, CDR2 SNEGSKA, per germline (reference sequence). With 1 base removed from V and 2 bases from J, the gap between germline ends came to 10 bases. The CDR3 here is CSARGSGYTDTQYF. The CDR3 nucleotides read TGCAGTGCTAGAGGTTCGGGTTACACAGATACGCAGTATTTT.

This chain joins TRBV4-1 and TRBJ1-6; 8 nucleotides align to TRBD1. V lost 3 bases and J lost 7; bases outside the gene matches: 2. This CDR3 comprises 14 residues. Germline assignment: CDR1 MGHRA and CDR2 YSYEKL. The CDR3, as DNA: TGCGCCAGCAGCCAGGACAGGGCCAATTCACCCCTCCACTTT. Translating it yields CASSQDRANSPLHF.

This clonotype was picked up a small number of times. V is TRBV20-1 and J is TRBJ2-1; TRBD2 aligns across 7 bases. Germline V CDR1 and CDR2: DFQATT, SNEGSKA (reference sequence). The ends lost 1 base at V and 11 bases at J; junction bases unmatched: 14. There are 15 residues in the CDR3. The CDR3 reads CSARVPRPPGGQQFF. CDR3 coding DNA: TGCAGTGCTAGAGTCCCCAGGCCACCGGGGGGACAGCAGTTCTTC.

This clonotype showed up just a few times. The genes are TRBV5-4 and TRBJ2-2, with D perhaps TRBD1 or TRBD2 (6 bases each). CDR3 length: 15 amino acids. V was pared by 4 bases and J by 5 bases, with 15 bases between. Germline CDR1 is SGHNT and CDR2 is YYREEE (reference sequence). CDR3 sequence (DNA): TGTGCCAGCAGCGATGTCCGGGGGCCGACCGGGGAGCTGTTTTTT. Protein sequence: CASSDVRGPTGELFF. Based on the CDR3 plus reference TRBV5-4 and TRBJ2-2, the full variable domain is ETGVTQSPTHLIKTRGQQVTLRCSSQSGHNTVSWYQQALGQGPQFIFQYYREEENGRGNFPPRFSGLQFPNYSSELNVNALELDDSALYLCASSDVRGPTGELFFGEGSRLTVL.

This chain joins TRBV7-2 and TRBJ2-1, with TRBD2 identical over 9 bases. Germline lookup yields CDR1 SGHTA and CDR2 FQGNSA. J gave up 3 bases and V 5 bases, and 8 bases lay outside the gene matches. The CDR3 runs to 16 residues. CDR3 in amino acids: CASSQGPTSGYNEQFF. CDR3 DNA: TGTGCCAGCAGCCAAGGTCCGACTAGCGGCTACAATGAGCAGTTCTTC.

This clonotype was seen more than once but under ten times. The rearrangement joins TRBV11-2 to TRBJ2-1; D is perhaps TRBD1 (6 bases). V lost 3 bases and J lost 10, with 13 bases in between. CDR3 length: 13 amino acids. Germline V CDR1 and CDR2: SGHAT, FQNNGV. The DNA of the CDR3 is TGTGCCAGCAGCTTCAACCGGGACACAGAGCAGTTCTTC. It specifies CASSFNRDTEQFF.

This clonotype has just a few counts. This sequence joins TRBV12-3 or TRBV12-4 and TRBJ2-7; the match to TRBD2 covers 9 bases. The end of the DNA is better explained by TRBJ2-5, so the J call may be wrong. The CDR3 runs 13 residues. The CDR3, as DNA: TGTGCCAGCAGTTTGCGGGGGGGCGGGACCCAGTACTTC. This encodes CASSLRGGGTQYF.

This clonotype is a singleton in its sample. The rearrangement links TRBV2 to TRBJ1-5; no clear D. Germline V lookup: CDR1 SNHLY, CDR2 FYNNEI. The CDR3 loop spans 15 amino acids. With 6 bases removed from V and 1 base from J, the gap between germline ends came to 13 bases. This chain's CDR3 is CASRPRHLSNQPQHF. The CDR3 DNA reads TGTGCCAGCAGACCTAGACACTTAAGCAATCAGCCCCAGCATTTT.

Of note for this clonotype: Relative to the germline gene, one junction end is altered; a read error may explain this. The chain has TRBV11-2 and TRBJ2-1; no clear D. Germline V CDR1 and CDR2: SGHAT, FQNNGV. The CDR3 extends over 13 amino acids. The CDR3 region has the DNA TGTGCCAACAGCCCCCGTGGGTACAATGAGCAGTTCTTC. It specifies CANSPRGYNEQFF.